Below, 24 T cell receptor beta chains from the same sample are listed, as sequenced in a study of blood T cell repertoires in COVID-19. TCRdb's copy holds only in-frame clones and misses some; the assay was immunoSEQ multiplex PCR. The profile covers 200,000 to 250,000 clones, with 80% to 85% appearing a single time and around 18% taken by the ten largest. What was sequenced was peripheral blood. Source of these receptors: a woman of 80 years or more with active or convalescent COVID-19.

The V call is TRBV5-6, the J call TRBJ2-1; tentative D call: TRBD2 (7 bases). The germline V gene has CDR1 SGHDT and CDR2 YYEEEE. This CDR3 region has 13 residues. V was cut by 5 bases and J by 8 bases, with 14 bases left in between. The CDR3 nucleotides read TGTGCCAGCAGGCGGGCGGGGGCCCATGAGCAGTTCTTC. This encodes CASRRAGAHEQFF.

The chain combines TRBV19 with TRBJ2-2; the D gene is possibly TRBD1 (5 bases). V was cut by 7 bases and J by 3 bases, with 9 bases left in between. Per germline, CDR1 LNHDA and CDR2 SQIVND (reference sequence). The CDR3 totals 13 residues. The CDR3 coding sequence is TGTGCCAGTACTCAGACAGACACCGGGGAGCTGTTTTTT. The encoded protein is CASTQTDTGELFF.

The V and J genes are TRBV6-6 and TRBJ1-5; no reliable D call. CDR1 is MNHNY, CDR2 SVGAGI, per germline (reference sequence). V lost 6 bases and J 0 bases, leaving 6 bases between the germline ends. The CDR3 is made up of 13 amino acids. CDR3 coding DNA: TGTGCCAGCAGACAGTATAGCAATCAGCCCCAGCATTTT. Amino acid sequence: CASRQYSNQPQHF.

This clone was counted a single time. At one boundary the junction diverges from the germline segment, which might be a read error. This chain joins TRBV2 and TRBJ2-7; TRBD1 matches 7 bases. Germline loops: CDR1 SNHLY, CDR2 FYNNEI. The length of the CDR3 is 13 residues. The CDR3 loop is CASTEIGGGEQYF. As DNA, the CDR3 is TGTGCCAGCACTGAAATAGGGGGCGGGGAGCAGTACTTC.

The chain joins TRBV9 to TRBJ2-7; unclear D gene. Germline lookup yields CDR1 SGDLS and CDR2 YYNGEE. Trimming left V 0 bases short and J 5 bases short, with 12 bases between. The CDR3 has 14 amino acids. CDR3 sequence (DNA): TGTGCCAGCAGCGTAGAAGGCAGACGGGACGAGCAGTACTTC. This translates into CASSVEGRRDEQYF.

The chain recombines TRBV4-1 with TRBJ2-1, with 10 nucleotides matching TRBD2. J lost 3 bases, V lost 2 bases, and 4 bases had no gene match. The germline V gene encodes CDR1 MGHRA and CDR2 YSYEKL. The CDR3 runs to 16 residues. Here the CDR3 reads CASSQSRTSGYNEQFF. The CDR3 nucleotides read TGCGCCAGCAGCCAATCAAGGACTAGCGGCTACAATGAGCAGTTCTTC.

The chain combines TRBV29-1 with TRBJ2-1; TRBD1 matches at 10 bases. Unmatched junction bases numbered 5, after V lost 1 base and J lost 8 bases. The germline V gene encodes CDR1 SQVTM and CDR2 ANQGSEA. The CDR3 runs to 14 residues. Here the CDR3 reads CSVEGQGAVHEQFF. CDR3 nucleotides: TGCAGCGTTGAAGGACAGGGGGCTGTACATGAGCAGTTCTTC.

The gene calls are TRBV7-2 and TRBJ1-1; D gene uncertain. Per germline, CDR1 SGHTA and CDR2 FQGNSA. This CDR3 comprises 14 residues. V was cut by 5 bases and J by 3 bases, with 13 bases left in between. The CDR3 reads CASSRRFGDTEAFF. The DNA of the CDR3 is TGTGCCAGCAGCCGCAGGTTTGGTGACACTGAAGCTTTCTTT.

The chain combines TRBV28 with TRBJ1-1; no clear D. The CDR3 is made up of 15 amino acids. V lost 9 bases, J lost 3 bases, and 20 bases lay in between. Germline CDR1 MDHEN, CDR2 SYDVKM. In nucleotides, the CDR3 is TGTGCCAGTATCGAGGGAGGGCCGGCATACACTGAAGCTTTCTTT. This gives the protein CASIEGGPAYTEAFF. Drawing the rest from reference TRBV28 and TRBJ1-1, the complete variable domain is DVKVTQSSRYLVKRTGEKVFLECVQDMDHENMFWYRQDPGLGLRLIYFSYDVKMKEKGDIPEGYSVSREKKERFSLILESASTNQTSMYLCASIEGGPAYTEAFFGQGTRLTVV.

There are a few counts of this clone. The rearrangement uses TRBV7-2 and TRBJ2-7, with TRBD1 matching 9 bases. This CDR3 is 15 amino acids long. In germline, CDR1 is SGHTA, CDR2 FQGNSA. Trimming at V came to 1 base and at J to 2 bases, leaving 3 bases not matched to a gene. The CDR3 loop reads CASSLGQGGPYEQYF. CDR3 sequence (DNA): TGTGCCAGCAGCTTAGGACAGGGGGGCCCCTACGAGCAGTACTTC.

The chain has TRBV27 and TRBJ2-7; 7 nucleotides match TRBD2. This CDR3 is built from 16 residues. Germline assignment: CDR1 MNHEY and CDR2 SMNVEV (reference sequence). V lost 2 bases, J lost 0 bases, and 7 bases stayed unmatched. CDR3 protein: CASSLGPGGSSYEQYF. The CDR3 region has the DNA TGTGCCAGCAGTTTAGGCCCTGGCGGGAGCTCCTACGAGCAGTACTTC.

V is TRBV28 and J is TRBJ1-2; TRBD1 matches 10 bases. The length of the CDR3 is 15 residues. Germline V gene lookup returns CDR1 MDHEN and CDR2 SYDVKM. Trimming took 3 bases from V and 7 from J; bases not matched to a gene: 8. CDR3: CASSFYDRGLGGYTF. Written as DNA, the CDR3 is TGTGCCAGCAGTTTTTACGACAGGGGGCTGGGTGGCTACACCTTC.

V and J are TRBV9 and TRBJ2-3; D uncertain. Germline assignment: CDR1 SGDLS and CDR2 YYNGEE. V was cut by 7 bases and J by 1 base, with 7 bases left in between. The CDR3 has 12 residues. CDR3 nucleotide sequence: TGTGCCAGCTCCCGTGGCACAGATACGCAGTATTTT. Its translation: CASSRGTDTQYF.

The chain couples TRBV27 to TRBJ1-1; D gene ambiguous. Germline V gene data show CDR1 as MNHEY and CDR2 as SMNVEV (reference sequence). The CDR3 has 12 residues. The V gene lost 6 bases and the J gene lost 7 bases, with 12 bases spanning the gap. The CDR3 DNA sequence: TGTGCCAGCAGCCTCAGATCGGGTGAAGCTTTCTTT. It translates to CASSLRSGEAFF.

The CDR3 protein is CASSPRTGVNVGETQYF. CDR3 nucleotide sequence: TGTGCCAGCAGTCCACGGACAGGGGTGAATGTAGGGGAGACCCAGTACTTC. The V call is TRBV27, the J call TRBJ2-5; TRBD1 matches at 9 bases. In germline, CDR1 is MNHEY, CDR2 SMNVEV (reference sequence). This CDR3 has 17 residues. With 5 bases clipped from V and 5 bases from J, the junction kept 15 bases outside the gene matches.

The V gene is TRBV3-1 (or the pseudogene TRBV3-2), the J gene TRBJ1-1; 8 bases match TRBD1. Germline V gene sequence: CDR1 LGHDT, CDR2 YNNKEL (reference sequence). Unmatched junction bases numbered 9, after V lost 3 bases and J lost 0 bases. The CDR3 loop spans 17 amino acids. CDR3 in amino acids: CASSHLGTGGMNTEAFF. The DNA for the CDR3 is TGTGCCAGCAGCCATCTCGGGACAGGTGGCATGAACACTGAAGCTTTCTTT.

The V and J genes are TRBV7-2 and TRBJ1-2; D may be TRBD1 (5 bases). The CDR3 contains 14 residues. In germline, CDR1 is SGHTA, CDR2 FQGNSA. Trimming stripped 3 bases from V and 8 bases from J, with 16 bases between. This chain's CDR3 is CASSFRSTQGGYTF. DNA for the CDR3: TGTGCCAGCAGCTTCCGGAGTACCCAGGGAGGCTACACCTTC.

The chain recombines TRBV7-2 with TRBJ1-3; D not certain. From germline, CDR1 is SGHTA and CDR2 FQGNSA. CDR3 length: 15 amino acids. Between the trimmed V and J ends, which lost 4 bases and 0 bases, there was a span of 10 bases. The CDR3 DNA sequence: TGTGCCAGCAGCTCAGGTCCCTCCTCTGGAAACACCATATATTTT. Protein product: CASSSGPSSGNTIYF.

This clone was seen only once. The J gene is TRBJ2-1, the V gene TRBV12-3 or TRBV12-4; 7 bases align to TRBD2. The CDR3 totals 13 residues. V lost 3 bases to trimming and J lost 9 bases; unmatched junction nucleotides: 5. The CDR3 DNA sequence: TGTGCCAGCAGTTTTAAGCGGGATACTGAGCAGTTCTTC. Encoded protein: CASSFKRDTEQFF.

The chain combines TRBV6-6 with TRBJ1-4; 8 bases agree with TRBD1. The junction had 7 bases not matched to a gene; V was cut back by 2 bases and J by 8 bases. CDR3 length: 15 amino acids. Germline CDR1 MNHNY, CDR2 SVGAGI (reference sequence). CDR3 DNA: TGTGCCAGCAGTTACGGACAGGGTGCGGGGGAAAAACTGTTTTTT. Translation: CASSYGQGAGEKLFF.

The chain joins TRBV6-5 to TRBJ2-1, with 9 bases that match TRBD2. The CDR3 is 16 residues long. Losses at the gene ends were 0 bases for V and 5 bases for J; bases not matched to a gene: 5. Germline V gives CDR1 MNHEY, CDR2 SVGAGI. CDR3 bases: TGTGCCAGCAGTTACTCTAGCGGGAGCCCCCACAATGAGCAGTTCTTC. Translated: CASSYSSGSPHNEQFF.

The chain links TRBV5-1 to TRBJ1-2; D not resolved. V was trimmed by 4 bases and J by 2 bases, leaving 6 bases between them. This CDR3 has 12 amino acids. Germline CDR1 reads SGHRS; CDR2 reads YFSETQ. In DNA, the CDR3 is TGCGCCAGCAGCACGGGGAACTATGGCTACACCTTC. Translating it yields CASSTGNYGYTF.

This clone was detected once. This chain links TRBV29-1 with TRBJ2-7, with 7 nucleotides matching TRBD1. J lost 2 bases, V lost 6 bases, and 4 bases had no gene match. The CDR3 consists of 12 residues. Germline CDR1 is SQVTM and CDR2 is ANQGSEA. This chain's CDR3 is CSVGTDPYEQYF. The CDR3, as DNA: TGCAGCGTAGGGACAGATCCCTACGAGCAGTACTTC.

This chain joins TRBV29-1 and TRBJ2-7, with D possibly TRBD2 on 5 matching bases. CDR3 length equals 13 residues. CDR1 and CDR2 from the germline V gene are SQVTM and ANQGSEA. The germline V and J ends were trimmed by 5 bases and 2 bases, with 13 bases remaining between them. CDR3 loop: CSVRARGTYEQYF. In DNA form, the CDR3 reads TGCAGCGTTCGAGCGCGAGGGACCTACGAGCAGTACTTC.